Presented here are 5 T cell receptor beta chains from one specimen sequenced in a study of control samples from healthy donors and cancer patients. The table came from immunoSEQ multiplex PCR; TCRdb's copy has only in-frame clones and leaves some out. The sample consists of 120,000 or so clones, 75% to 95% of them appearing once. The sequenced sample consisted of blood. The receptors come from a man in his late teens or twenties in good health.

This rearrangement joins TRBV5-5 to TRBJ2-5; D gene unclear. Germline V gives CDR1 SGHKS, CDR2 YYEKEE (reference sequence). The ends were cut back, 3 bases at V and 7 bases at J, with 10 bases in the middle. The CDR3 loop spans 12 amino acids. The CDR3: CASSWATVTQYF. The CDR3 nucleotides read TGTGCCAGCAGCTGGGCCACGGTGACCCAGTACTTC.

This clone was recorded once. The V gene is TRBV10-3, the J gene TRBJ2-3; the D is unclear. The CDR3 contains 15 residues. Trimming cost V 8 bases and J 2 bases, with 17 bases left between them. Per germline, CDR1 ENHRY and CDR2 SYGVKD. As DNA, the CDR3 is TGTGCCATCTATAGGTGGGAACCTAACACAGATACGCAGTATTTT. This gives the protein CAIYRWEPNTDTQYF.

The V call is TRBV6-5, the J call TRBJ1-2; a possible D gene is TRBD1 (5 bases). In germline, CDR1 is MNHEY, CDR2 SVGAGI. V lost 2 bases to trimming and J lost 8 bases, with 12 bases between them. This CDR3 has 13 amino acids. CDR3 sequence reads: CASSYTTGGGYTF. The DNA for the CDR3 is TGTGCCAGCAGTTACACGACTGGGGGGGGCTACACCTTC.

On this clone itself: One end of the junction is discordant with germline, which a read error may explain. CDR3 loop: CTSSQVEGTYTF. The CDR3 DNA reads TGTACCAGCAGCCAAGTTGAGGGGACCTACACCTTC. The V call is TRBV3-1 (or the pseudogene TRBV3-2), the J call TRBJ1-2, with a tentative D call TRBD1 (5 bases). The CDR3 is 12 residues long. CDR1 and CDR2 from the germline V gene are LGHDT and YNNKEL (reference sequence).

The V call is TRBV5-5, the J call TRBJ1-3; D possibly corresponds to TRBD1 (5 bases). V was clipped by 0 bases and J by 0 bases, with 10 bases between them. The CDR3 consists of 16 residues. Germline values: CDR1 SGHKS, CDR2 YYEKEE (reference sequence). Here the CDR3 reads CASSLGGRTSGNTIYF. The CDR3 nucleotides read TGTGCCAGCAGCTTGGGGGGCCGGACCTCTGGAAACACCATATATTTT.